The 21 T cell receptor beta chains listed next were all sequenced from one sample in a study of blood T cell repertoires in COVID-19. Profiling relied on immunoSEQ multiplex PCR, and the TCRdb table lists in-frame clones only, not all of them. The sample holds 45,000 to 60,000 clones, around 84% seen once. The sample was peripheral blood. The receptor source for this set is a man aged 70 or older with active COVID-19.

This chain connects TRBV5-1 to TRBJ2-1; a possible D gene is TRBD2 (5 bases). CDR1 SGHRS and CDR2 YFSETQ come from the germline V gene. CDR3 length: 12 amino acids. The V gene lost 0 bases and the J gene lost 10 bases, with 8 bases spanning the gap. CDR3 region: CASSLAWEEQFF. The CDR3 DNA reads TGCGCCAGCAGCTTGGCCTGGGAGGAGCAGTTCTTC.

The J gene is TRBJ1-3, the V gene TRBV6-5; the D gene is possibly TRBD1 (5 bases). The CDR3 extends over 16 amino acids. The V gene's germline CDR1 is MNHEY and CDR2 SVGAGI. V was pared by 4 bases and J by 0 bases, with 13 bases between. The CDR3 loop is CASSLSTGYSGNTIYF. In nucleotides, the CDR3 is TGTGCCAGCAGTTTGTCCACAGGCTACTCTGGAAACACCATATATTTT.

The chain couples TRBV9 to TRBJ2-5; no clear D gene. This CDR3 is built from 14 residues. Germline loops: CDR1 SGDLS, CDR2 YYNGEE. The V and J ends lost 4 bases and 4 bases respectively, with 14 bases between them. Written as DNA, the CDR3 is TGTGCCAGCAGCCTTCGGATCGCAGGAGAGACCCAGTACTTC. Amino acid sequence: CASSLRIAGETQYF.

As DNA, the CDR3 is TGCAGCGTTATACAGGGGGGGCTCCCCGGGGAGCTGTTTTTT. Its protein product is CSVIQGGLPGELFF. V is TRBV29-1 and J is TRBJ2-2; a weak D match, TRBD1 (8 bases). The germline V gene encodes CDR1 SQVTM and CDR2 ANQGSEA. The CDR3 sequence is 14 residues long. V was trimmed by 5 bases and J by 6 bases, leaving 16 bases between them.

This chain joins TRBV2 and TRBJ1-5, with 7 bases identical to TRBD1. V shed 8 bases, J shed 5 bases, and the junction held 9 bases outside the gene matches. Germline V gene lookup returns CDR1 SNHLY and CDR2 FYNNEI. The CDR3 runs to 14 residues. This CDR3 reads CASEGTELYQPQHF. The DNA for the CDR3 is TGTGCCAGCGAGGGGACAGAACTTTATCAGCCCCAGCATTTT.

This chain joins TRBV6-5 and TRBJ2-7; D is possibly TRBD1 (6 bases). V lost 6 bases to trimming and J lost 0 bases, with 6 bases between them. CDR1 and CDR2 (germline): MNHEY, SVGAGI. CDR3 length: 12 residues. CDR3 sequence (DNA): TGTGCCAGCAGGGACAGCTCCTACGAGCAGTACTTC. It translates to CASRDSSYEQYF.

The CDR3 DNA follows: TGTGCCAGCAGTGAAGCTGTCGGGGGGGGCACAGATACGCAGTATTTT. Amino acid sequence: CASSEAVGGGTDTQYF. The genes are TRBV6-1 and TRBJ2-3; 8 bases map to TRBD2. The trim removed 0 bases at V and 1 base at J, leaving 3 bases unmatched. This CDR3 has 16 amino acids. Germline loops: CDR1 MNHNS, CDR2 SASEGT.

This clone occurred once. The CDR3 sequence is CASSIDGLGGTEAFF. In nucleotides, the CDR3 is TGTGCCAGTAGTATAGATGGTTTGGGGGGCACTGAAGCTTTCTTT. This sequence joins TRBV19 and TRBJ1-1; perhaps TRBD1 as D (5 bases). The V and J ends lost 0 bases and 4 bases respectively, with 12 bases between them. The CDR3 spans 15 residues. CDR1 is LNHDA, CDR2 SQIVND, per germline (reference sequence).

V gene TRBV5-4 combines with J gene TRBJ2-7; 9 nucleotides line up with TRBD1. This CDR3 region has 15 residues. Per germline, CDR1 SGHNT and CDR2 YYREEE (reference sequence). J was trimmed by 2 bases and V by 4 bases; bases with no gene match: 7. CDR3 region: CASSTGQGYTYEQYF. The CDR3 region has the DNA TGTGCCAGCAGCACCGGACAGGGGTATACCTACGAGCAGTACTTC.

This chain joins TRBV11-2 and TRBJ1-1; no reliable D call. The CDR3 length is 14 residues. CDR1 is SGHAT, CDR2 FQNNGV, per germline. V gave up 2 bases and J gave up 1 base, with 8 bases separating them. This CDR3 is CASSLSNTNTEAFF. The CDR3 DNA reads TGTGCCAGCAGCTTAAGCAATACGAACACTGAAGCTTTCTTT.

The genes are TRBV20-1 and TRBJ1-1; maybe TRBD1 (6 bases). Trimming left V 3 bases short and J 1 base short, with 9 bases between. Germline loops: CDR1 DFQATT, CDR2 SNEGSKA (reference sequence). The CDR3 sequence is 13 residues long. The CDR3 region is CSASRGGNTEAFF. The CDR3 nucleotides are TGCAGTGCTAGTAGGGGGGGGAACACTGAAGCTTTCTTT.

The chain couples TRBV6-1 to TRBJ1-2, with no clear D. The CDR3 contains 14 residues. Deletions cut 3 bases from V and 2 bases from J, with 10 bases between. Germline V lookup: CDR1 MNHNS, CDR2 SASEGT. The CDR3 protein is CASSEQVTNYGYTF. In DNA, the CDR3 is TGTGCCAGCAGTGAGCAGGTTACGAACTATGGCTACACCTTC.

This chain's CDR3 is CASSQDWSGETEAFF. CDR3 DNA: TGCGCCAGCAGCCAAGATTGGTCGGGAGAAACTGAAGCTTTCTTT. The chain links TRBV4-3 to TRBJ1-1; D is ambiguous. The CDR3 runs to 15 residues. Germline CDR1 reads LGHNA; CDR2 reads YSLEER. V gave up 0 bases and J gave up 5 bases, with 13 bases separating them.

The chain joins TRBV5-1 to TRBJ1-1; 9 bases are shared with TRBD1. The CDR3 extends over 15 amino acids. Trimming took 4 bases from V and 5 from J; bases not matched to a gene: 9. In germline, CDR1 is SGHRS, CDR2 YFSETQ. CDR3 amino acids: CASSPQQGAGTEAFF. For the CDR3, the DNA is TGCGCCAGCAGCCCCCAACAGGGGGCCGGGACTGAAGCTTTCTTT.

The chain joins TRBV11-2 to TRBJ1-2, with 9 bases aligning to TRBD1. This CDR3 is 14 amino acids long. CDR1 and CDR2 from the germline V gene are SGHAT and FQNNGV. The V and J ends lost 5 bases and 6 bases, in that order; junction bases with no gene match: 7. CDR3 in amino acids: CASSPRTGENGYTF. The CDR3 nucleotides are TGTGCCAGCAGCCCGCGGACAGGGGAGAATGGCTACACCTTC.

The chain employs TRBV7-8 and TRBJ1-3; D gene unclear. The CDR3 contains 16 residues. Germline CDR1 and CDR2: SGHVS and FQNEAQ. Trimming stripped 4 bases from V and 0 bases from J, with 13 bases between. CDR3 coding DNA: TGTGCCAGCAGCTCATCCCCACCGAGCTCTGGAAACACCATATATTTT. Translating it yields CASSSSPPSSGNTIYF. Based on the CDR3 plus reference TRBV7-8 and TRBJ1-3, the full variable domain is GAGVSQSPRYKVAKRGQDVALRCDPISGHVSLFWYQQALGQGPEFLTYFQNEAQLDKSGLPSDRFFAERPEGSVSTLKIQRTQQEDSAVYLCASSSSPPSSGNTIYFGEGSWLTVV.

The chain couples TRBV28 to TRBJ1-4; 9 bases align to TRBD1. Trimming at V came to 3 bases and at J to 5 bases, leaving 7 bases not matched to a gene. The CDR3 covers 16 residues. From germline, CDR1 is MDHEN and CDR2 SYDVKM. This chain's CDR3 is CASSLGTGHTNEKLFF. The CDR3 region has the DNA TGTGCCAGCAGTTTGGGGACAGGGCATACCAATGAAAAACTGTTTTTT.

V usage is TRBV5-1 and J usage is TRBJ1-4, with 9 bases lining up with TRBD1. The CDR3 consists of 16 residues. With 3 bases clipped from V and 4 bases from J, the junction kept 7 bases outside the gene matches. The germline CDR1 and CDR2 sequences are SGHRS and YFSETQ. In nucleotides, the CDR3 is TGCGCCAGCAGCTCGACCCCGGGACAGGGTAATGAAAAACTGTTTTTT. Translation gives CASSSTPGQGNEKLFF.

Only a few counts were recorded for this clone. The rearrangement uses TRBV11-2 and TRBJ2-7, with 10 bases aligning to TRBD2. The CDR3 totals 15 residues. CDR1 SGHAT and CDR2 FQNNGV come from the germline V gene. The trim removed 5 bases at V and 2 bases at J, leaving 6 bases unmatched. CDR3 protein: CASSQTSGVTYEQYF. The CDR3 nucleotides read TGTGCCAGCAGCCAAACTAGCGGGGTCACCTACGAGCAGTACTTC.

The gene calls are TRBV3-1 (or the pseudogene TRBV3-2) and TRBJ2-1; D is unresolved. Trimming pared 5 bases from V and 1 base from J, leaving 18 bases between. Per the germline V gene, CDR1 is LGHDT and CDR2 is YNNKEL (reference sequence). The CDR3 consists of 17 residues. This CDR3 is CASSDYSRSPSYNEQFF. CDR3 nucleotides: TGTGCCAGCAGCGATTATTCTAGGTCCCCATCCTACAATGAGCAGTTCTTC.

The chain links TRBV19 to TRBJ2-2; 12 bases fit TRBD2. The ends lost 4 bases at V and 6 bases at J; junction bases unmatched: 3. Germline loops: CDR1 LNHDA, CDR2 SQIVND (reference sequence). This CDR3 is 15 amino acids long. The CDR3 protein is CASSTSGGAPGELFF. The CDR3 DNA sequence: TGTGCCAGTAGTACTAGCGGGGGGGCCCCCGGGGAGCTGTTTTTT.